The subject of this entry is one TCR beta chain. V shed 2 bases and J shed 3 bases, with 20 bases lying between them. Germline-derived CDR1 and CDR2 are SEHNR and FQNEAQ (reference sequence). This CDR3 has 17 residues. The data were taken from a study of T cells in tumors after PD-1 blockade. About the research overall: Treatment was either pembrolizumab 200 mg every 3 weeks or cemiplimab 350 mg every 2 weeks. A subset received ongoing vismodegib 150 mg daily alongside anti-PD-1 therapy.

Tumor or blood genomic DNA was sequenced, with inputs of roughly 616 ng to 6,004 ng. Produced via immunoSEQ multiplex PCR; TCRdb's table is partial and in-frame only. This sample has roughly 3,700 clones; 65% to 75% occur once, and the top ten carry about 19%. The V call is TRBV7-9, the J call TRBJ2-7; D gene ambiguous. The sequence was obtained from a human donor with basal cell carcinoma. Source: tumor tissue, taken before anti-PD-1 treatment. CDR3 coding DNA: TGTGCCAGCAGCTTAAGCCACCATGTCCAGACGAGCTACGAGCAGTACTTC. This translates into CASSLSHHVQTSYEQYF.